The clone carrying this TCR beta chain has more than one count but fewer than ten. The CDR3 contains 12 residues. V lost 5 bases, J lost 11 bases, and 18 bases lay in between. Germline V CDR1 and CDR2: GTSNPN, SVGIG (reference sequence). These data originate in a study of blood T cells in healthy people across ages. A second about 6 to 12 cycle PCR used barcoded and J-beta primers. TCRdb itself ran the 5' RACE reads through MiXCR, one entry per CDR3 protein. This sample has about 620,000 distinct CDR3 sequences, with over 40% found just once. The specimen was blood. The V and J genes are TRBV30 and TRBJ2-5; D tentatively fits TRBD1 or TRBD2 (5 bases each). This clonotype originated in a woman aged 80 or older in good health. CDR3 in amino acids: CAWGGPANEQYF. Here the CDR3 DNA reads TGTGCCTGGGGGGGTCCTGCAAATGAGCAGTACTTC.